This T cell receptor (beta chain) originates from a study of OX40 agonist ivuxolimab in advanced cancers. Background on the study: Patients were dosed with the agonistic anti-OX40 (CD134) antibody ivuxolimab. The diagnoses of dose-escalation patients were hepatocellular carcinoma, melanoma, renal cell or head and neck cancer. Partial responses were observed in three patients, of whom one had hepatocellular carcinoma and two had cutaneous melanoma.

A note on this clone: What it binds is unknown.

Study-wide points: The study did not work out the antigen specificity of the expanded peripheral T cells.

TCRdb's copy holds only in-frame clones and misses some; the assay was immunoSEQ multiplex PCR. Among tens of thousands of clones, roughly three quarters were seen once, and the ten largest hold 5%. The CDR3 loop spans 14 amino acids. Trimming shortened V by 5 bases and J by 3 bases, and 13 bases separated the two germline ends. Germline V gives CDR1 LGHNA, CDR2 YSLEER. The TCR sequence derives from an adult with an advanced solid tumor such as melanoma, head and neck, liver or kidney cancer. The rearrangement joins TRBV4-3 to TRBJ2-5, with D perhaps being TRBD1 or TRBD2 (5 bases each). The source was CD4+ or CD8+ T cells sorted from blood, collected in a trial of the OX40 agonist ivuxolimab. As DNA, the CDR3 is TGCGCCAGCAGCACGGACTGGGGGAAAGAGACCCAGTACTTC. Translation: CASSTDWGKETQYF.